Below are 14 T cell receptor beta chains sequenced from a single sample in a study of cytomegalovirus exposure and HLA in healthy donors (dated 2017 in TCRdb). The method behind the library was the immunoSEQ multiplex PCR assay. For the multiplex PCR, a mixture combining 60 forward primers for TCR Vbeta segments and 13 reverse primers for TCR Jbeta segments was used. The immuneACCESS repertoire file appears here via TCRdb, limited to in-frame rearrangements. These files lack a portion of the clones; in checked studies, under half of the deficit traces to unresolved V genes, and the cause of the others is not known. Here the sample has around 170,000 clones; about 85% occur a single time. The ten largest clones take up approximately 3.9% of the sample. Source material: PBMCs. These receptors originate from a middle-aged man in good health and CMV-seronegative.

Remarks on this clone: Compared with germline, one end of the junction differs, possibly owing to a read error. The chain uses TRBV5-1 and TRBJ2-6; D possibly corresponds to TRBD2 (6 bases). Germline V gives CDR1 SGHRS, CDR2 YFSETQ. This CDR3 comprises 15 residues. CDR3 protein: CASSLGLLGSNVLTF. CDR3 sequence (DNA): TGCGCCAGCAGCCTGGGACTCCTTGGGTCCAACGTCCTGACTTTC.

This chain links TRBV25-1 with TRBJ2-5; tentatively, D is TRBD2 (6 bases). The J call may be faulty, since TRBJ2-7 better matches the DNA end. The CDR3 loop spans 14 amino acids. Germline V CDR1 and CDR2: MGHDK, SYGVNS. In DNA form, the CDR3 reads TGTGCCAGCAGTGAATATGGGGAGGCACGCGAGCAGTACTTC. Protein: CASSEYGEAREQYF.

The chain couples TRBV7-9 to TRBJ2-3, with 12 bases aligning to TRBD2. With 1 base clipped from V and 1 base from J, the junction kept 0 bases outside the gene matches. Germline V lookup: CDR1 SEHNR, CDR2 FQNEAQ (reference sequence). There are 16 residues in the CDR3. The CDR3 sequence is CASSLGLAGGTDTQYF. In DNA, the CDR3 is TGTGCCAGCAGCTTAGGACTAGCGGGGGGCACAGATACGCAGTATTTT.

V usage is TRBV5-1 and J usage is TRBJ2-7; tentative D call: TRBD1 (5 bases). This CDR3 comprises 16 residues. Germline V gene lookup returns CDR1 SGHRS and CDR2 YFSETQ. The ends were cut back, 0 bases at V and 2 bases at J, with 15 bases in the middle. The CDR3 here is CASSLVIGHNTYEQYF. CDR3 in DNA: TGCGCCAGCAGCTTGGTTATCGGACACAACACCTACGAGCAGTACTTC.

The V call is TRBV13, the J call TRBJ2-3; D remains unclear. The CDR3 is 14 residues long. Trimming left V 5 bases short and J 2 bases short, with 11 bases between. Germline assignment: CDR1 PRHDT and CDR2 FYEKMQ (reference sequence). This CDR3 reads CASSPFGSTDTQYF. The CDR3 DNA follows: TGTGCCAGCAGCCCGTTCGGGTCCACAGATACGCAGTATTTT. The variable domain in full, with the rest retrieved from reference TRBV13 and TRBJ2-3, is AAGVIQSPRHLIKEKRETATLKCYPIPRHDTVYWYQQGPGQDPQFLISFYEKMQSDKGSIPDRFSAQQFSDYHSELNMSSLELGDSALYFCASSPFGSTDTQYFGPGTRLTVL.

The V and J genes are TRBV6-5 and TRBJ1-1; D is perhaps TRBD1 (5 bases). In germline, CDR1 is MNHEY, CDR2 SVGAGI. Trimming took 5 bases from V and 4 from J, leaving 11 bases between them. The CDR3 covers 13 residues. The CDR3 nucleotides read TGTGCCAGCAGTCGTGCGGGGGGCACTGAAGCTTTCTTT. The encoded protein is CASSRAGGTEAFF.

The chain uses TRBV2 and TRBJ1-4, with unresolved D. The V end was cut by 6 bases, the J end by 7 bases, with 12 bases between. Germline V lookup: CDR1 SNHLY, CDR2 FYNNEI. This CDR3 comprises 13 residues. The chain's CDR3 is CASRREQLEKLFF. The CDR3 DNA follows: TGTGCCAGCAGACGGGAACAACTTGAAAAACTGTTTTTT.

This clone was seen a single time. This sequence joins TRBV4-3 and TRBJ2-7; 8 positions match TRBD1. Germline CDR1 LGHNA, CDR2 YSLEER. This CDR3 comprises 16 residues. V trimming: 0 bases; J trimming: 5 bases; junction bases outside the gene matches: 9. CDR3 DNA sequence: TGCGCCAGCAGCCAAGATCGCTGGACAGGGTACAACGAGCAGTACTTC. Protein sequence: CASSQDRWTGYNEQYF.

The chain carries TRBV5-1 and TRBJ1-4, with D perhaps TRBD1 (6 bases). The CDR3 spans 15 residues. Trimming left V 0 bases short and J 8 bases short, with 14 bases between. Germline CDR1 SGHRS, CDR2 YFSETQ. The CDR3 DNA sequence: TGCGCCAGCAGCTTGGGGGCAGGGGTCGGCGAAAAACTGTTTTTT. This codes for CASSLGAGVGEKLFF.

The J gene is TRBJ2-7, the V gene TRBV30; weak D call: TRBD1 (6 bases). V lost 4 bases to trimming and J lost 6 bases, with 19 bases between them. The CDR3 is 14 amino acids. The V gene's germline CDR1 is GTSNPN and CDR2 SVGIG (reference sequence). The CDR3 is CAWIRTYRVREQYF. CDR3 sequence (DNA): TGTGCCTGGATTCGGACTTACAGGGTCCGCGAGCAGTACTTC.

CDR3 loop: CASSVYGGGLQNEQFF. CDR3 sequence (DNA): TGTGCCAGCAGCGTATACGGGGGGGGGTTACAGAATGAGCAGTTCTTC. The chain recombines TRBV9 with TRBJ2-1, with TRBD2 matching 8 bases. J lost 7 bases, V lost 1 base, and 10 bases had no gene match. This CDR3 comprises 16 residues. In germline, CDR1 is SGDLS, CDR2 YYNGEE.

This clone was found once. The junction does not match germline at one end; this may be a read error. V is TRBV7-9 and J is TRBJ1-5; TRBD1 matches at 9 bases. The germline V gene has CDR1 SEHNR and CDR2 FQNEAQ (reference sequence). The CDR3 runs to 14 residues. CDR3 in DNA: TGTTCCAGCAGCTCGTCGACAGGGGGTCAGCCCCAGCATTTT. It translates to CSSSSSTGGQPQHF.

There are a few counts of this clone. The V and J genes are TRBV29-1 and TRBJ2-5, with 7 bases identical to TRBD2. Germline CDR1 is SQVTM and CDR2 is ANQGSEA. With V trimmed by 0 bases and J by 5 bases, 6 bases remained unmatched. The CDR3 length is 14 residues. The CDR3 DNA reads TGCAGCGTTGAAGATCGGCGGGGGACGGAGACCCAGTACTTC. It encodes CSVEDRRGTETQYF. Full variable domain (outside the CDR3, taken from reference TRBV29-1 and TRBJ2-5): SAVISQKPSRDICQRGTSLTIQCQVDSQVTMMFWYRQQPGQSLTLIATANQGSEATYESGFVIDKFPISRPNLTFSTLTVSNMSPEDSSIYLCSVEDRRGTETQYFGPGTRLLVL.

DNA for the CDR3: TGTGCCAGCAGGGGGGGACAGGGTAGGGACATTCAGTACTTC. This encodes CASRGGQGRDIQYF. The chain links TRBV2 to TRBJ2-4; TRBD1 matches 9 bases. Looked up from germline, CDR1 is SNHLY and CDR2 is FYNNEI. The CDR3 has 14 residues. Trimming removed 6 bases from V and 8 bases from J; junction bases left unmatched: 8.